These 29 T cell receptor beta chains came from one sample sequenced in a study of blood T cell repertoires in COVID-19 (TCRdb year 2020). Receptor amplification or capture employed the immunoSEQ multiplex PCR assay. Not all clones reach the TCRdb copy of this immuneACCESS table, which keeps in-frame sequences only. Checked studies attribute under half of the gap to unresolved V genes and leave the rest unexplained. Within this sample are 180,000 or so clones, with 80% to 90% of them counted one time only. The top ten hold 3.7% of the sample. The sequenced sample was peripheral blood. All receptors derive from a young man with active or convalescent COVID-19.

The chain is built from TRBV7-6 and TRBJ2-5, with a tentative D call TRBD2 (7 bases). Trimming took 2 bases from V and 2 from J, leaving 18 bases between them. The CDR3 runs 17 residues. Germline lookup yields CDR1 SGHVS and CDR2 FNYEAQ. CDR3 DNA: TGTGCCAGCAGCTTATCTCTACGGGGGGCGAGACAAGAGACCCAGTACTTC. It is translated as CASSLSLRGARQETQYF.

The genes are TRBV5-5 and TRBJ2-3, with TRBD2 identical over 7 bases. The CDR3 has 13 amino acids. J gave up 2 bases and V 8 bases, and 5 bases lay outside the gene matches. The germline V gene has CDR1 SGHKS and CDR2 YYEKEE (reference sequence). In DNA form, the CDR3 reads TGTGCCAGTTCGGGGAGGGACACAGATACGCAGTATTTT. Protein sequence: CASSGRDTDTQYF.

DNA of the CDR3: TGTGCCAGCAGCGGGGGGGCTGGAAACACCATATATTTT. Translation: CASSGGAGNTIYF. The J gene is TRBJ1-3, the V gene TRBV9, with D tentatively TRBD1 (5 bases). The CDR3 spans 13 residues. Germline V CDR1 and CDR2: SGDLS, YYNGEE. V was pared by 3 bases and J by 2 bases, with 6 bases between.

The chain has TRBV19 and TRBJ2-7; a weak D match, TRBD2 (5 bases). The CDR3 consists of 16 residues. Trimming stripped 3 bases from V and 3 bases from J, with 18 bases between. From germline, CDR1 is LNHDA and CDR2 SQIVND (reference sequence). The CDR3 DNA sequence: TGTGCCAGTAGTATCGGTCGGGGTAGCGCCAACTACGAGCAGTACTTC. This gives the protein CASSIGRGSANYEQYF. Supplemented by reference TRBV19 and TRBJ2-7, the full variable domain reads DGGITQSPKYLFRKEGQNVTLSCEQNLNHDAMYWYRQDPGQGLRLIYYSQIVNDFQKGDIAEGYSVSREKKESFPLTVTSAQKNPTAFYLCASSIGRGSANYEQYFGPGTRLTVT.

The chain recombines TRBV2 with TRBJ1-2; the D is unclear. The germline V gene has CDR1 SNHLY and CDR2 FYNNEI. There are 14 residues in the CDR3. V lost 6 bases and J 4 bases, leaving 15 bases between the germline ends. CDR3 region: CASSKDGVGYGYTF. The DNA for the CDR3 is TGTGCCAGCAGCAAGGACGGGGTGGGCTATGGCTACACCTTC.

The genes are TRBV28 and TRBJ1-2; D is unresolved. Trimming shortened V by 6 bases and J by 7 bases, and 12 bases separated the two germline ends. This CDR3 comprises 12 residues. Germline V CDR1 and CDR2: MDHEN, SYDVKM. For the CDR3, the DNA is TGTGCCAGCAGACTGGGAGGGTCTGGCTACACCTTC. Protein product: CASRLGGSGYTF.

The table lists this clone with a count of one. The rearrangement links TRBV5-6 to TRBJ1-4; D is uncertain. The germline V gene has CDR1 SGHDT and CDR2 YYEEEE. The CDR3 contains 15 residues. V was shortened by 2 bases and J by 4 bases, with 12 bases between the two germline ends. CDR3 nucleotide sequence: TGTGCCAGCAGCTTAGGAGGGTTTATTAATGAAAAACTGTTTTTT. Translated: CASSLGGFINEKLFF.

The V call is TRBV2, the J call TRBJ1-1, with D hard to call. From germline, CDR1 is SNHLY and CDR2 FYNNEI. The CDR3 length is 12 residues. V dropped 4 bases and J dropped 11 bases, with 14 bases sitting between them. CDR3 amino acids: CASSVTGWMAFF. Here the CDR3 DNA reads TGTGCCAGCAGTGTCACGGGGTGGATGGCTTTCTTT.

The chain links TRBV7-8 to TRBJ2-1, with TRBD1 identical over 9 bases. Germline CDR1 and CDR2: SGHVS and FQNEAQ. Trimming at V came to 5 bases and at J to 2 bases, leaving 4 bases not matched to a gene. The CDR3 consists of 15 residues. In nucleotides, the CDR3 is TGTGCCAGCAGCAAGACAGGGGGGCCCTACAATGAGCAGTTCTTC. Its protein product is CASSKTGGPYNEQFF.

In DNA, the CDR3 is TGCGCCAGCAGCTTGACAGACATGAACACTGAAGCTTTCTTT. Protein product: CASSLTDMNTEAFF. The chain is built from TRBV5-1 and TRBJ1-1; D unresolved. Germline lookup yields CDR1 SGHRS and CDR2 YFSETQ. Deletions cut 1 base from V and 0 bases from J, with 7 bases between. The CDR3 runs to 14 residues.

This CDR3 reads CASSWTGGVGTEAFF. DNA of the CDR3: TGTGCCAGCAGCTGGACAGGGGGCGTAGGCACTGAAGCTTTCTTT. The chain links TRBV7-9 to TRBJ1-1, with 11 bases that match TRBD1. The CDR3 length is 15 residues. Unmatched junction bases numbered 5, after V lost 4 bases and J lost 4 bases. Per the germline V gene, CDR1 is SEHNR and CDR2 is FQNEAQ (reference sequence).

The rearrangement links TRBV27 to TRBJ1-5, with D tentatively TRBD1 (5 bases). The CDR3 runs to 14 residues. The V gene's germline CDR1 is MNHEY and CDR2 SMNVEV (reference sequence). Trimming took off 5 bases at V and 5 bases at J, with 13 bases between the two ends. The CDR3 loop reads CASSPAGGYQPQHF. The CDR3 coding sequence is TGTGCCAGCAGTCCAGCGGGGGGATATCAGCCCCAGCATTTT.

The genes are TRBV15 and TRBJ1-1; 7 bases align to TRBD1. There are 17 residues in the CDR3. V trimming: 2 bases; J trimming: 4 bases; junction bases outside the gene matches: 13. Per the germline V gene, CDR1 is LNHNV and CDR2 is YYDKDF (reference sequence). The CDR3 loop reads CATSRLPTRGWGTEAFF. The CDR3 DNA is TGTGCCACCAGCAGACTCCCTACCAGGGGGTGGGGCACTGAAGCTTTCTTT.

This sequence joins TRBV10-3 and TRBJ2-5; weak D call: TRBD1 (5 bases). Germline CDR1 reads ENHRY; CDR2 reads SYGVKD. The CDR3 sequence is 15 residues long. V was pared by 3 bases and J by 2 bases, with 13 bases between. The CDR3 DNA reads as TGTGCCATCAGTGAATCTCAGCAGGGTCAAGAGACCCAGTACTTC. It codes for CAISESQQGQETQYF.

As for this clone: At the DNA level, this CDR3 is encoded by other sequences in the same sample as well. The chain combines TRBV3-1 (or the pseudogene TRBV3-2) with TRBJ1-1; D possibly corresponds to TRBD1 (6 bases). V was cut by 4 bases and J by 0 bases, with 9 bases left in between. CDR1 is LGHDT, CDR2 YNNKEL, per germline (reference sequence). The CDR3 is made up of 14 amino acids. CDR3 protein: CASSLQGMNTEAFF. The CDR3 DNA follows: TGTGCCAGCAGCCTACAGGGAATGAACACTGAAGCTTTCTTT.

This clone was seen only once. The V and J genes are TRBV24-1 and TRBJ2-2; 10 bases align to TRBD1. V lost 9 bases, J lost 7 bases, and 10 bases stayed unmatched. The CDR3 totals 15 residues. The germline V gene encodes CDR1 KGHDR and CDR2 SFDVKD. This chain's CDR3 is CATQDRGQGIGELFF. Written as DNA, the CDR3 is TGTGCCACCCAAGACAGGGGGCAGGGGATCGGGGAGCTGTTTTTT.

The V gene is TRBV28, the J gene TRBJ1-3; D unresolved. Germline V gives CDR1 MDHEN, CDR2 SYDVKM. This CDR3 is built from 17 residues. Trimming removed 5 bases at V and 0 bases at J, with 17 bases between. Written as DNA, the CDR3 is TGTGCCAGCAGTCCCCTCGAGCTCACCCTCTCTGGAAACACCATATATTTT. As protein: CASSPLELTLSGNTIYF. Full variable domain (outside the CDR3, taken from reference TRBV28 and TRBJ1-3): DVKVTQSSRYLVKRTGEKVFLECVQDMDHENMFWYRQDPGLGLRLIYFSYDVKMKEKGDIPEGYSVSREKKERFSLILESASTNQTSMYLCASSPLELTLSGNTIYFGEGSWLTVV.

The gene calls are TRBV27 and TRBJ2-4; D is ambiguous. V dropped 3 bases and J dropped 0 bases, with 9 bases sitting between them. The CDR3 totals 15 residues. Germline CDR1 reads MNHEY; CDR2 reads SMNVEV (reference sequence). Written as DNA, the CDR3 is TGTGCCAGCAGTTTTTCTGGGCTAGCCAAAAACATTCAGTACTTC. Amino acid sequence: CASSFSGLAKNIQYF.

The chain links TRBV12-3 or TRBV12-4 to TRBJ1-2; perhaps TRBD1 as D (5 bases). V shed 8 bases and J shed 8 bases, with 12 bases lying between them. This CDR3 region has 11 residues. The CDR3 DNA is TGTGCCAGCTTTTCGGGGGACGGCTACACCTTC. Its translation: CASFSGDGYTF.

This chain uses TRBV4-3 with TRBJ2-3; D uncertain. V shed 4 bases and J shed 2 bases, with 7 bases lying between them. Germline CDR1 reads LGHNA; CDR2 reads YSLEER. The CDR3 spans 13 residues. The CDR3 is CASSPQNTDTQYF. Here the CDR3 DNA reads TGCGCCAGCAGCCCACAAAACACAGATACGCAGTATTTT.

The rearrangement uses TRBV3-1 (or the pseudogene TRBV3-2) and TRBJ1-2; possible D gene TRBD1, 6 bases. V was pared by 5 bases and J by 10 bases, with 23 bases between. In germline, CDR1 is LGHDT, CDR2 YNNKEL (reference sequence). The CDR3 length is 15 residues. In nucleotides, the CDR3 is TGTGCCAGCAGCAGGGCCCTTAGCCCCGGGACACACTACACCTTC. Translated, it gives CASSRALSPGTHYTF.

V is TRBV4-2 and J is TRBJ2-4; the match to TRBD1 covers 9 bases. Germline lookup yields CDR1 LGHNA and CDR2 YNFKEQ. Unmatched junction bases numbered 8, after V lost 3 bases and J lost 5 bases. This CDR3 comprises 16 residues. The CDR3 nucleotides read TGTGCCAGCAGCCAGGACAGGGGCGCTAGCCAAAACATTCAGTACTTC. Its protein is CASSQDRGASQNIQYF.

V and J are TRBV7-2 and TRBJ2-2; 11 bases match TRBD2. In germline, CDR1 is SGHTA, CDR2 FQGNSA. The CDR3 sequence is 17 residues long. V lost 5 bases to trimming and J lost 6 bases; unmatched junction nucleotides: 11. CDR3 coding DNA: TGTGCCAGCAGCCCCGGACCCCTAGCGGGGGGACCCGGGGAGCTGTTTTTT. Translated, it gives CASSPGPLAGGPGELFF.

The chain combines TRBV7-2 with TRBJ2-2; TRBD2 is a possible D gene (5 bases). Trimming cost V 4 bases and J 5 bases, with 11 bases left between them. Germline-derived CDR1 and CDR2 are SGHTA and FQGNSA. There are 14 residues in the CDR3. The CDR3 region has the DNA TGTGCCAGCAGCTCTCAATCGGGGACCGGGGAGCTGTTTTTT. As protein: CASSSQSGTGELFF.

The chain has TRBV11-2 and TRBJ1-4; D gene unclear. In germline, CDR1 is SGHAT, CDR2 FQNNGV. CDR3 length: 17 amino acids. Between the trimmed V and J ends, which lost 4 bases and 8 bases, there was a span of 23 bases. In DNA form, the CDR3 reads TGTGCCAGCAGCTACCTGACCCGGGCCCTGAAGCGGGAAAAACTGTTTTTT. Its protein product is CASSYLTRALKREKLFF. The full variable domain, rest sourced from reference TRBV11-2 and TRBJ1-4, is EAGVAQSPRYKIIEKRQSVAFWCNPISGHATLYWYQQILGQGPKLLIQFQNNGVVDDSQLPKDRFSAERLKGVDSTLKIQPAKLEDSAVYLCASSYLTRALKREKLFFGSGTQLSVL.

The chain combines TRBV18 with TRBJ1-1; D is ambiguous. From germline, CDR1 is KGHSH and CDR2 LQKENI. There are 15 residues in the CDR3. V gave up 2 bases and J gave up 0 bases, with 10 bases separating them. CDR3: CASSPGLVVNTEAFF. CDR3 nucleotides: TGTGCCAGCTCACCAGGGCTGGTGGTGAACACTGAAGCTTTCTTT.

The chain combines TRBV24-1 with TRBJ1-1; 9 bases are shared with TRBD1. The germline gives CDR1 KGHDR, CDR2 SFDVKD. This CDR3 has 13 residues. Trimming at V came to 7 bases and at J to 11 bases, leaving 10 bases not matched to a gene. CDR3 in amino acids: CATRRTGEGSAFF. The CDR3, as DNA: TGTGCCACCAGAAGGACAGGGGAGGGTTCGGCTTTCTTT.

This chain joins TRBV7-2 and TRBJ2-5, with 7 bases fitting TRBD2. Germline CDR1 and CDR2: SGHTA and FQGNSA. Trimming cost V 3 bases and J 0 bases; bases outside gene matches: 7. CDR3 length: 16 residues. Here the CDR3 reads CASSFKWGGYQETQYF. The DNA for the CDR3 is TGTGCCAGCAGCTTTAAATGGGGAGGGTACCAAGAGACCCAGTACTTC.

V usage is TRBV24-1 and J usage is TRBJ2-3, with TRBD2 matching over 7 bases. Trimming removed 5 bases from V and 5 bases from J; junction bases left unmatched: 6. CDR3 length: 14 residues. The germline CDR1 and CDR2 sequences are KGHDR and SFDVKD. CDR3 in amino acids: CATSGLPGGDTQYF. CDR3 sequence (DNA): TGTGCCACCAGTGGTCTGCCGGGGGGAGATACGCAGTATTTT.